The 15 T cell receptor beta chains reported below all come from one sample, sequenced in a study of cytomegalovirus exposure and HLA in healthy donors. The PCR made use of 60 Vbeta and 13 Jbeta primers. Here immunoSEQ multiplex PCR was the method, and the copy in TCRdb shows in-frame clones only, minus some. The sample consists of 150,000 to 200,000 clones, roughly 86% of them appearing once. The specimen was PBMCs. Source of these receptors: a woman in her late teens or twenties in good health and CMV-seronegative.

As concerns this clone: The germline gene is not matched at one end of the junction; a read error may be the cause. The rearrangement uses TRBV5-1 and TRBJ2-5; tentative D call: TRBD1 (6 bases). The J call could be wrong; TRBJ2-7 is a better fit for the DNA end. The CDR3 is 13 residues long. From germline, CDR1 is SGHRS and CDR2 YFSETQ. The CDR3 nucleotides read TGCGCCAGCAGATTGGACAGCTCCTACGAGCAGTACTTC. Encoded protein: CASRLDSSYEQYF.

This chain uses TRBV15 with TRBJ2-7; 8 bases agree with TRBD2. Per germline, CDR1 LNHNV and CDR2 YYDKDF (reference sequence). There are 14 residues in the CDR3. Losses at the gene ends were 9 bases for V and 4 bases for J; bases not matched to a gene: 11. DNA for the CDR3: TGTGCCACTCGGGCGGGGGGCTTTTCGTACGAGCAGTACTTC. Translation: CATRAGGFSYEQYF.

The gene calls are TRBV5-6 and TRBJ2-5, with a weak D call TRBD2 (5 bases). Germline values: CDR1 SGHDT, CDR2 YYEEEE. V lost 0 bases and J 7 bases, leaving 13 bases between the germline ends. The CDR3 spans 14 residues. CDR3 sequence: CASSLALGLGTQYF. The CDR3 nucleotides read TGTGCCAGCAGCTTGGCACTAGGACTCGGGACCCAGTACTTC.

The table lists this clone with a few counts. This chain links TRBV27 with TRBJ1-1, with a weak D call TRBD1 (5 bases). Germline loops: CDR1 MNHEY, CDR2 SMNVEV (reference sequence). Trimming cost V 3 bases and J 4 bases, with 12 bases left between them. CDR3 length: 14 amino acids. CDR3 in amino acids: CASSFSGILTEAFF. The CDR3 coding sequence is TGTGCCAGCAGTTTCTCAGGGATACTCACTGAAGCTTTCTTT.

V is TRBV21-1 and J is TRBJ2-2; TRBD2, as called in the table, went unchecked against the DNA. TRBV21-1 is designated a pseudogene. This CDR3 region has 23 residues. In DNA form, the CDR3 reads TGTGCCAGCAGCAAAGGGTCCTCGAGGGGTTCCGGGACTAGCGGGAGGCGGACCGGGGAGCTGTTTTTT. It specifies CASSKGSSRGSGTSGRRTGELFF.

The V and J genes are TRBV9 and TRBJ2-3; D is ambiguous. The CDR3 loop spans 14 amino acids. Trimming pared 4 bases from V and 4 bases from J, leaving 13 bases between. Germline V gene lookup returns CDR1 SGDLS and CDR2 YYNGEE. DNA of the CDR3: TGTGCCAGCAGCCCGCTCTCCCGGGCAGATACGCAGTATTTT. Amino acid sequence: CASSPLSRADTQYF.

This rearrangement joins TRBV6-6 to TRBJ2-1; a weak D match, TRBD2 (6 bases). The germline gives CDR1 MNHNY, CDR2 SVGAGI (reference sequence). Deletions cut 6 bases from V and 7 bases from J, with 22 bases between. The CDR3 is 16 residues long. The CDR3 region has the DNA TGTGCCAGCAGCCTCCTGGATACGAGGAGGGCTAATGAGCAGTTCTTC. Translated, it gives CASSLLDTRRANEQFF.

A few counts support this clone. The chain joins TRBV7-9 to TRBJ2-2, with D perhaps matching TRBD2 (6 bases). V shed 3 bases and J shed 4 bases, with 9 bases lying between them. This CDR3 spans 14 amino acids. Germline V CDR1 and CDR2: SEHNR, FQNEAQ (reference sequence). The CDR3 bases are TGTGCCAGCAGCTTGGGGCGGGGCACCGGGGAGCTGTTTTTT. It specifies CASSLGRGTGELFF.

The V call is TRBV5-1, the J call TRBJ2-1, with D possibly TRBD2 on 6 matching bases. V was cut by 3 bases and J by 14 bases, with 15 bases left in between. Germline V lookup: CDR1 SGHRS, CDR2 YFSETQ. The CDR3 has 12 amino acids. This CDR3 reads CASSSEGLSKFF. CDR3 nucleotides: TGCGCCAGCAGCTCAGAAGGACTATCTAAGTTCTTC.

This chain uses TRBV7-2 with TRBJ1-2; TRBD1 aligns across 8 bases. The CDR3 has 14 residues. CDR1 and CDR2 from the germline V gene are SGHTA and FQGNSA. Trimming took 5 bases from V and 3 from J; bases not matched to a gene: 5. CDR3 DNA: TGTGCCAGCAGCCCTGACAGGGGTCACTATGGCTACACCTTC. This codes for CASSPDRGHYGYTF. The complete variable domain, with remaining parts taken from reference TRBV7-2 and TRBJ1-2, reads GAGVSQSPSNKVTEKGKDVELRCDPISGHTALYWYRQSLGQGLEFLIYFQGNSAPDKSGLPSDRFSAERTGGSVSTLTIQRTQQEDSAVYLCASSPDRGHYGYTFGSGTRLTVV.

The J gene is TRBJ2-1, the V gene TRBV19, with TRBD2 identical over 8 bases. This CDR3 is 17 amino acids long. J was trimmed by 4 bases and V by 1 base; bases with no gene match: 9. CDR1 LNHDA and CDR2 SQIVND come from the germline V gene (reference sequence). The CDR3 spells CASSIGYSGIRYNEQFF. CDR3 bases: TGTGCCAGTAGTATAGGGTATAGCGGGATCCGTTACAATGAGCAGTTCTTC.

The V and J genes are TRBV30 and TRBJ1-4, with 8 bases identical to TRBD1. The CDR3 has 16 amino acids. V shed 0 bases, J shed 7 bases, and the junction held 10 bases outside the gene matches. Germline CDR1 GTSNPN, CDR2 SVGIG (reference sequence). CDR3 coding DNA: TGTGCCTGGAGTGTAAGTTCAGGGGGCGACGGTGAAAAACTGTTTTTT. Translating it yields CAWSVSSGGDGEKLFF.

The V call is TRBV19, the J call TRBJ2-2; 11 positions match TRBD2. This CDR3 is built from 18 residues. The germline V gene has CDR1 LNHDA and CDR2 SQIVND (reference sequence). Unmatched junction bases numbered 16, after V lost 6 bases and J lost 7 bases. The CDR3 nucleotides are TGTGCCAGTAGCTATACCCTAGGACTAGCGGGTCTCCTCGGGGAGCTGTTTTTT. This codes for CASSYTLGLAGLLGELFF.

V gene TRBV21-1 combines with J gene TRBJ1-1; the D call TRBD1 from the table was never checked on the DNA. TRBV21-1 represents a pseudogene. The CDR3 totals 16 residues. CDR3 nucleotides: TGTGCCAGTCCAGCAAAATGTCAGGCCATGAACACTGAAGCTTTCTTT. Its translation: CASPAKCQAMNTEAFF.

This chain uses TRBV6-5 with TRBJ1-4; perhaps TRBD1 as D (5 bases). The V gene's germline CDR1 is MNHEY and CDR2 SVGAGI. V shed 5 bases and J shed 3 bases, with 10 bases lying between them. The CDR3 has 14 residues. For the CDR3, the DNA is TGTGCCAGCAGTCCACAGGTTTCTAATGAAAAACTGTTTTTT. Protein product: CASSPQVSNEKLFF.